The 8 T cell receptor beta chains in this list originate from one sample, sequenced in a study of T cells after posttransplantation cyclophosphamide. Busulfan-fludarabine conditioning, marrow transplant, and cyclophosphamide on days +3 and +4 were administered. Clones were sequenced by immunoSEQ multiplex PCR, and TCRdb holds only the in-frame ones, with some missing. The sample yields tens of thousands of clones, 90% seen once. The sample consisted of PBMCs, taken 60 to 65 days after allogeneic stem cell transplant with posttransplant cyclophosphamide. These receptors were taken from a male patient between 60 and 69 years old who received an allogeneic stem cell transplant from a related donor and was CMV-positive. The graft donor may have given rise to some T cells.

This clone occurred once. The chain uses TRBV5-1 and TRBJ2-3, with D tentatively TRBD1 (6 bases). The V and J ends lost 4 bases and 5 bases respectively, with 14 bases between them. The CDR3 is 14 amino acids. CDR1 and CDR2 from the germline V gene are SGHRS and YFSETQ. CDR3 DNA sequence: TGCGCCAGCAGCCTGCGGACAGACCAAGATACGCAGTATTTT. Translated: CASSLRTDQDTQYF.

This rearrangement joins TRBV5-6 to TRBJ2-5; D might be TRBD1 (6 bases). The CDR3 loop spans 15 amino acids. V was trimmed by 2 bases and J by 3 bases, leaving 14 bases between them. CDR1 and CDR2 (germline): SGHDT, YYEEEE. CDR3 sequence (DNA): TGTGCCAGCAGCTTAGGGGACAAACCGAAAGAGACCCAGTACTTC. Protein: CASSLGDKPKETQYF.

This clone was picked up a small number of times. The J gene is TRBJ1-3, the V gene TRBV10-3, with unresolved D. Trimming took 11 bases from V and 2 from J, leaving 13 bases between them. The CDR3 is 13 residues long. Germline assignment: CDR1 ENHRY and CDR2 SYGVKD. The CDR3 DNA reads as TGTGCCGGAGCCGGGGTTACTGGAAACACCATATATTTT. This encodes CAGAGVTGNTIYF.

The chain employs TRBV11-2 and TRBJ2-7, with 8 bases that match TRBD2. CDR1 is SGHAT, CDR2 FQNNGV, per germline. J gave up 3 bases and V 4 bases, and 5 bases lay outside the gene matches. There are 14 residues in the CDR3. For the CDR3, the DNA is TGTGCCAGCAGCTCCCAAGCGGGGGACTACGAGCAGTACGTC. Translating gives CASSSQAGDYEQYV.

The chain carries TRBV27 and TRBJ2-7; TRBD1 might be the D (6 bases). Germline V gene lookup returns CDR1 MNHEY and CDR2 SMNVEV (reference sequence). Deletions cut 9 bases from V and 2 bases from J, with 14 bases between. The CDR3 has 13 residues. CDR3 in DNA: TGTGCCAGTGGCAGGGGTCGAACCTACGAGCAGTACGTC. Translated, it gives CASGRGRTYEQYV.

This chain links TRBV27 with TRBJ2-5, with TRBD2 identical over 7 bases. The CDR3 is 15 residues long. Trimming cost V 2 bases and J 5 bases; bases outside gene matches: 8. CDR1 and CDR2 from the germline V gene are MNHEY and SMNVEV (reference sequence). As DNA, the CDR3 is TGTGCCAGCAGTTTAAAGGGTAACGGGAGGGAGACCCAGTACTTC. Its translation is CASSLKGNGRETQYF.

The chain carries TRBV7-6 and TRBJ1-1; 11 bases agree with TRBD1. The germline CDR1 and CDR2 sequences are SGHVS and FNYEAQ. V lost 4 bases and J lost 5; bases outside the gene matches: 3. CDR3 length: 14 amino acids. The CDR3 nucleotides read TGTGCCAGCAGCTGGGGACAGGGGGTAACTGAAGCTTTCTTT. Translation gives CASSWGQGVTEAFF.

A single count supports this clone. V usage is TRBV7-9 and J usage is TRBJ1-1; 7 nucleotides line up with TRBD1. There are 13 residues in the CDR3. V was clipped by 3 bases and J by 6 bases; unmatched bases: 4. Germline V lookup: CDR1 SEHNR, CDR2 FQNEAQ (reference sequence). CDR3 amino acids: CASSFTQGSEAFF. DNA of the CDR3: TGTGCCAGCAGCTTTACACAGGGGTCTGAAGCTTTCTTT.